The 8 T cell receptor beta chains given below trace back to one sample, sequenced in a study of T cell responses to AZD1222 COVID-19 vaccine. TCRdb keeps only in-frame clones here, not all; method: immunoSEQ multiplex PCR. Of over 60,000 clones listed, around 89% were seen once; the top ten hold approximately 4.8%. Sequencing was performed on peripheral blood, taken 28 days after the second dose of the MenACWY control vaccine. Every receptor here comes from an adult who received the MenACWY meningococcal vaccine as a control.

The chain is built from TRBV10-1 and TRBJ2-4, with D unresolved. The germline V and J ends were trimmed by 0 bases and 1 base, with 4 bases remaining between them. The CDR3 loop spans 14 amino acids. Germline lookup yields CDR1 WNHNN and CDR2 SYGVQD (reference sequence). The CDR3 here is CASSESGAKNIQYF. The CDR3 DNA sequence: TGCGCCAGCAGTGAGTCCGGGGCCAAAAACATTCAGTACTTC.

This clone showed up just a few times. A junction end diverges from the germline sequence, so it may reflect a read error. The chain joins TRBV28 to TRBJ1-3; D might be TRBD1 (6 bases). The CDR3 is 16 amino acids. The germline V gene encodes CDR1 MDHEN and CDR2 SYDVKM. This CDR3 reads CASNLQGPISGNTIYF. As DNA, the CDR3 is TGTGCCAGCAATTTACAGGGACCAATCTCTGGAAACACCATATATTTT.

This sequence joins TRBV28 and TRBJ1-2; D is unresolved. The V gene's germline CDR1 is MDHEN and CDR2 SYDVKM. V dropped 0 bases and J dropped 2 bases, with 7 bases sitting between them. The CDR3 contains 14 residues. The CDR3 spells CASSLWSENYGYTF. The CDR3 coding sequence is TGTGCCAGCAGTTTATGGTCAGAAAACTATGGCTACACCTTC.

The chain combines TRBV10-3 with TRBJ1-3; TRBD1 agrees at 8 bases. The V and J ends lost 8 bases and 0 bases, in that order; junction bases with no gene match: 12. Per the germline V gene, CDR1 is ENHRY and CDR2 is SYGVKD. The CDR3 has 17 amino acids. The CDR3 DNA reads TGTGCCATCGCTCCCGCAGGGGGCACCTACTCTGGAAACACCATATATTTT. Its translation is CAIAPAGGTYSGNTIYF.

The count of this clone is one. V and J are TRBV28 and TRBJ2-1; 14 bases agree with TRBD2. With V trimmed by 3 bases and J by 1 base, 5 bases remained unmatched. The CDR3 contains 18 residues. Germline lookup yields CDR1 MDHEN and CDR2 SYDVKM. The CDR3 DNA sequence: TGTGCCAGCAGTTTCCGACTAGCGGGAGGGCCGTCCTACAATGAGCAGTTCTTC. It yields the protein CASSFRLAGGPSYNEQFF.

The chain couples TRBV28 to TRBJ1-1, with a possible D match to TRBD1 (6 bases). Germline CDR1 reads MDHEN; CDR2 reads SYDVKM. V was pared by 6 bases and J by 2 bases, with 19 bases between. This CDR3 comprises 16 residues. The CDR3 nucleotides read TGTGCCAGCAGACTTCATTCCGACAGGCCTAACACTGAAGCTTTCTTT. It encodes CASRLHSDRPNTEAFF.

The V gene is TRBV7-9, the J gene TRBJ2-3, with a tentative D call TRBD1 (6 bases). The CDR3 is made up of 15 amino acids. The ends were cut back, 5 bases at V and 0 bases at J, with 12 bases in the middle. The V gene's germline CDR1 is SEHNR and CDR2 FQNEAQ (reference sequence). DNA for the CDR3: TGTGCCAGCAGCCTGGACAGCCCTAGCACAGATACGCAGTATTTT. It translates to CASSLDSPSTDTQYF.

J is TRBJ1-6 and V is TRBV6-5; D is unclear. This CDR3 spans 14 amino acids. Trimming cost V 2 bases and J 7 bases, with 9 bases left between them. Germline CDR1 is MNHEY and CDR2 is SVGAGI. In nucleotides, the CDR3 is TGTGCCAGCAGTTACCTCCCACGGAATTCACCCCTCCACTTT. Translating it yields CASSYLPRNSPLHF.